Listed below are T cell receptor beta chains from one sample, sequenced in a study of blood T cell repertoires in COVID-19. TCRdb's copy holds only in-frame clones and misses some; the assay was immunoSEQ multiplex PCR. The table has 200,000 to 250,000 clones, around 81% seen once; the top ten hold more than 10%. The material sequenced was peripheral blood. The receptors shown here come from a human donor in a cohort sampled during active COVID-19. The CDR3 runs from the conserved cysteine through the conserved F or W. D genes are given only for firm matches. Clone size is given for some rows only: seen once, a few or many times, or a class if the clone is expanded.

d_call	cdr3_length	clone_size	j_call	v_call	cdr3_nt	cdr3_aa
-	14	-	TRBJ1-2	TRBV7-2	TGTGCCAGCAGCTTGTCCCCGGGGGTCTATGGCTACACCTTC	CASSLSPGVYGYTF
TRBD1	14	-	TRBJ1-1	TRBV7-8	TGTGCCAGCAGCTTTGGGACAGGGAACACTGAAGCTTTCTTT	CASSFGTGNTEAFF
-	15	-	TRBJ1-4	TRBV6-6	TGTGCCAGCAGTCCCCCTCTCCGGGAAAGGGAAAAACTGTTTTTT	CASSPPLREREKLFF
TRBD1	14	-	TRBJ2-7	TRBV5-4	TGTGCCAGCAGCTCCGGGACAGGGTCCTACGAGCAGTACTTC	CASSSGTGSYEQYF
-	13	-	TRBJ2-3	TRBV9	TGTGCCAGCAGCCGGGGTAGCACAGATACGCAGTATTTT	CASSRGSTDTQYF
-	14	-	TRBJ2-3	TRBV27	TGTGCCAGCAGTTTAACGGGAGCCACAGATACGCAGTATTTT	CASSLTGATDTQYF
-	15	few	TRBJ2-1	TRBV19	TGTGCCAGTAGTATCGGGGGTGGGGCAGGATATCAGCAGTTCTTC	CASSIGGGAGYQQFF
TRBD1	15	-	TRBJ1-2	TRBV24-1	TGTGCCACCAGTGAAAGACAGGGGGCTAACTATGGCTACACCTTC	CATSERQGANYGYTF
TRBD1	15	-	TRBJ1-5	TRBV28	TGTGCCAGCAGTTTTGGGGGGACAGTCCATCAGCCCCAGCATTTT	CASSFGGTVHQPQHF
TRBD2	15	-	TRBJ2-5	TRBV11-2	TGTGCCAGCAGCTTTGGCGGGAGGGCCGGAGAGACCCAGTACTTC	CASSFGGRAGETQYF
TRBD2	13	-	TRBJ2-1	TRBV27	TGTGCCAGCGGCAAACTAGCGGGGGATGAGCAGTTCTTC	CASGKLAGDEQFF
TRBD2	13	-	TRBJ2-1	TRBV28	TGTGCCAGCATTACGGGGGGATACAATGAGCAGTTCTTC	CASITGGYNEQFF
-	13	-	TRBJ1-2	TRBV3-1/TRBV3-2	TGTGCCAGCAGTCGGGGGGCTGGATCCGGCTACACCTTC	CASSRGAGSGYTF
TRBD2	16	-	TRBJ2-1	TRBV5-1	TGCGCCAGCGGGTCCGGGACTAGCGGCTCCTACAATGAGCAGTTCTTC	CASGSGTSGSYNEQFF
-	14	-	TRBJ2-1	TRBV2	TGTGCCAGCCCCACAAAAGGAAAGGGGAATGAGCAGTTCTTC	CASPTKGKGNEQFF
TRBD2	15	-	TRBJ2-3	TRBV6-4	TGTGCCAGCAGAGTGGGTAGCGGGGGTACAGATACGCAGTATTTT	CASRVGSGGTDTQYF
-	15	-	TRBJ1-2	TRBV28	TGTGCCAGCACGCCTAATACAGGATCCATCTATGGCTACACCTTC	CASTPNTGSIYGYTF
-	15	-	TRBJ1-1	TRBV7-2	TGTGCCAGCAGCCAAATGGCGGGGGTGAACACTGAAGCTTTCTTT	CASSQMAGVNTEAFF
-	17	few	TRBJ1-4	TRBV7-9	TGTGCCAGCAGCTTAGAGTACGGGTCTGCAACTAATGAAAAACTGTTTTTT	CASSLEYGSATNEKLFF
TRBD2	17	-	TRBJ2-1	TRBV27	TGTGCCAGCAGTTTATCACTCGGACTAGCGGGGGGACATGAGCAGTTCTTC	CASSLSLGLAGGHEQFF
-	14	-	TRBJ2-1	TRBV19	TGTGCCAGTAGTATAGGGAGCTCCTACAATGAGCAGTTCTTC	CASSIGSSYNEQFF
-	13	-	TRBJ2-7	TRBV28	TGTGCCAGCAGTCTGGGGGCCTCCTACGAGCAGTACTTC	CASSLGASYEQYF
-	11	-	TRBJ2-7	TRBV20-1	TGCAGTGCGCCTAGCTCCTACGAGCAGTACTTC	CSAPSSYEQYF
TRBD1	14	-	TRBJ1-2	TRBV27	TGTGCCAGCAGTTCGAGGACAGGGTTATATGGCTACACCTTC	CASSSRTGLYGYTF
-	13	-	TRBJ2-5	TRBV15	TGTGCCACCAGCAGCAACAGAAAAGAGACCCAGTACTTC	CATSSNRKETQYF
TRBD1	15	few	TRBJ1-6	TRBV18	TGTGCCAGCTCACCCCTAGGACAGGGTGATTCACCCCTCCACTTT	CASSPLGQGDSPLHF
TRBD2	13	-	TRBJ2-3	TRBV7-9	TGTGCCAGCAGCCCCGAGGGCGGGAGTGCGCAGTATTTT	CASSPEGGSAQYF
-	13	-	TRBJ2-7	TRBV30	TGTGCCTGGAGTGTCCACAGGGTGGGGGAGCAGTACTTC	CAWSVHRVGEQYF